Listed below are T cell receptor beta chains from one sample, sequenced in a study of blood T cell repertoires in COVID-19. Libraries were prepared by immunoSEQ multiplex PCR; TCRdb keeps only in-frame clonotypes and omits some of them. The data hold some 320,000 clones, with roughly nine tenths observed a single time. Sequenced material: peripheral blood. The receptor set was obtained from a woman aged 25 to 39 with COVID-19, enrolled during active disease. Both conserved end residues are part of each CDR3. A D gene is named only where the DNA matches it firmly. Expanded clones get a size class; other rows say once, few or many, or leave the size out.

cdr3_nt cdr3_aa v_call cdr3_length d_call clone_size j_call
TGTGCCAGCAGCTCTAGGGCGGGGACCGTCGACTCCTACGAGCAGTACTTC CASSSRAGTVDSYEQYF TRBV7-9 17 . . TRBJ2-7
TGTGCCAGCAGCAACAGGGGGGGATATGGCTACACCTTC CASSNRGGYGYTF TRBV6-5 13 TRBD1 . TRBJ1-2
TGCGCCAGCAGCCAACTCGATGGGAGGCTGCTCAATGAGCAGTTCTTC CASSQLDGRLLNEQFF TRBV5-1 16 . once TRBJ2-1
TGTGCCAGCAGCCCGGGGACAGGGGGGGGCTATGGCTACACCTTC CASSPGTGGGYGYTF TRBV7-6 15 TRBD1 . TRBJ1-2
TGTGCCAGCAGTTGGGACTTATCCTACGAGCAGTACTTC CASSWDLSYEQYF TRBV6-6 13 . . TRBJ2-7
TGTGCCAGCAGTCTGGGACAGTTCTACACCTTC CASSLGQFYTF TRBV12-3/TRBV12-4 11 TRBD1 . TRBJ1-2
TGCAGCGTCGAGGGACAGGTTGGTGAAAAACTGTTTTTT CSVEGQVGEKLFF TRBV29-1 13 TRBD1 . TRBJ1-4
TGCAGTGCTAGTACACAGGGAAACACTGAAGCTTTCTTT CSASTQGNTEAFF TRBV20-1 13 . . TRBJ1-1
TGTGCCAGCAGCAAGCGGGGACTAAACACCGGGGAGCTGTTTTTT CASSKRGLNTGELFF TRBV6-5 15 TRBD2 . TRBJ2-2
TGTGCCAGCAGCGTTCTTGCGGAAGGAAACAATGAGCAGTTCTTC CASSVLAEGNNEQFF TRBV9 15 . . TRBJ2-1
TGTGCCAGTAGTTTGACCGACAGGTCCTACGAGCAGTACTTC CASSLTDRSYEQYF TRBV19 14 . once TRBJ2-7
TGTGCCAGCAGTTTTAGACAGGGAGATGGCTACACCTTC CASSFRQGDGYTF TRBV27 13 TRBD1 . TRBJ1-2
TGTGCCAGCAGCCCCCTGGGGGGTCGGGGGTCCTACGAGCAGTACTTC CASSPLGGRGSYEQYF TRBV5-6 16 . . TRBJ2-7
TGTGCCACTCTACTAGCGGGGGGGACCGGGGAGCTGTTTTTT CATLLAGGTGELFF TRBV24-1 14 TRBD2 . TRBJ2-2
TGCGCCAGCAGCTTTTTTGCCGGGGGGACCACAGATACGCAGTATTTT CASSFFAGGTTDTQYF TRBV5-1 16 TRBD2 . TRBJ2-3
TGTGCCAGCAGCCCGGCAGGGCACGAAACACGTGAAGCTTTCTTT CASSPAGHETREAFF TRBV5-6 15 . . TRBJ1-1
TGTGCCACCAGGGACAGCGGAAGCGGCGGGGAGCTGTTTTTT CATRDSGSGGELFF TRBV7-9 14 TRBD1 . TRBJ2-2
TGTGCCAGCAGCTTACGAGGCTTGAGCACAGATACGCAGTATTTT CASSLRGLSTDTQYF TRBV11-2 15 . . TRBJ2-3
TGTGCCAGCAGCCCGGGATCCGGGGGGGAAAAACTGTTTTTT CASSPGSGGEKLFF TRBV5-4 14 . . TRBJ1-4
TGCGCCAGCAGCAGAGCGGGGTTGCGGGGGGTCTCCTACGAGCAGTACTTC CASSRAGLRGVSYEQYF TRBV5-1 17 TRBD2 . TRBJ2-7
TGTGCCAGTACTACGACAGGGTTCTCCGGTTCACCCCTCCACTTT CASTTTGFSGSPLHF TRBV19 15 TRBD1 . TRBJ1-6
TGTGCCAGCAGTTTCTTTCAGGGGGCAACCGGGGAGCTGTTTTTT CASSFFQGATGELFF TRBV6-5 15 TRBD1 few TRBJ2-2
TGTGCCAGCAGCTCCCTAACTAGCGGGACCACAGATACGCAGTATTTT CASSSLTSGTTDTQYF TRBV7-6 16 TRBD2 . TRBJ2-3
TGTGCCACCAGTCTAAGGGGGCGAGGGCAAATGAACACTGAAGCTTTCTTT CATSLRGRGQMNTEAFF TRBV24-1 17 TRBD1 . TRBJ1-1
TGTGCCAGCAACAGGGGGCAGGGTTCACCCCTCCACTTT CASNRGQGSPLHF TRBV25-1 13 TRBD1 . TRBJ1-6
TGTGCCAGCAGCCAAGGTCCGGGGGTATCGTCACCCCTCCACTTT CASSQGPGVSSPLHF TRBV14 15 . . TRBJ1-6
TGTGCCAGCAGCTTAGTAACTAGCGGGGCGTCCGAGCAGTACTTC CASSLVTSGASEQYF TRBV11-2 15 TRBD2 . TRBJ2-7
TGTGCCACCAGTGGGGGGGGGAGCTCCTACAATGAGCAGTTCTTC CATSGGGSSYNEQFF TRBV24-1 15 TRBD2 . TRBJ2-1
TGTGCCTGGAGTACCCGACAGGGTCTCGAGCAGTACTTC CAWSTRQGLEQYF TRBV30 13 TRBD1 . TRBJ2-7